One sample yielded the 18 T cell receptor beta chains listed below, sequenced in a study of blood T cell repertoires in COVID-19 (dated by TCRdb to about 2020). The method behind the library was the immunoSEQ multiplex PCR assay. TCRdb holds this immuneACCESS table with in-frame rearrangements only. Some clones are missing; in checked studies, unresolved V genes explain under half, and the rest has no known cause. The sample table contains fewer than 150,000 clones; only one count was recorded for around 82% of them. The ten biggest clones cover about 12% of the sample. The sample taken for sequencing was peripheral blood. The receptors originated from a woman in her twenties or thirties who had recovered from COVID-19.

The V gene is TRBV5-1, the J gene TRBJ2-3; 7 nucleotides agree with TRBD2. The trim removed 0 bases at V and 1 base at J, leaving 2 bases unmatched. Germline lookup yields CDR1 SGHRS and CDR2 YFSETQ. The CDR3 runs to 15 residues. The CDR3 here is CASSLGAGGTDTQYF. The CDR3 bases are TGCGCCAGCAGCTTGGGGGCGGGGGGCACAGATACGCAGTATTTT.

The chain couples TRBV27 to TRBJ2-5; D perhaps matches TRBD1 (6 bases). Per germline, CDR1 MNHEY and CDR2 SMNVEV (reference sequence). The V and J ends lost 5 bases and 0 bases respectively, with 13 bases between them. The CDR3 runs to 15 residues. The CDR3, as DNA: TGTGCCAGCAGTATCTCACAGGGAAACCAAGAGACCCAGTACTTC. Its protein product is CASSISQGNQETQYF.

The CDR3 region has the DNA TGTGCCAGCAGCCAAGTGACAGGGATCACTGAAGCTTTCTTT. Translation gives CASSQVTGITEAFF. The genes are TRBV14 and TRBJ1-1, with 7 positions matching TRBD1. The ends lost 1 base at V and 4 bases at J; junction bases unmatched: 3. The CDR3 has 14 residues. CDR1 and CDR2 (germline): SGHDN, FVKESK.

Only one count was recorded for this clone. CDR3 sequence: CSVAGDRMMNTEAFF. CDR3 DNA sequence: TGCAGCGTTGCGGGTGACAGGATGATGAACACTGAAGCTTTCTTT. The genes are TRBV29-1 and TRBJ1-1; TRBD1 is a possible D gene (6 bases). This CDR3 spans 15 amino acids. V gave up 4 bases and J gave up 0 bases, with 15 bases separating them. Germline CDR1 SQVTM, CDR2 ANQGSEA. Drawing the rest from reference TRBV29-1 and TRBJ1-1, the complete variable domain is SAVISQKPSRDICQRGTSLTIQCQVDSQVTMMFWYRQQPGQSLTLIATANQGSEATYESGFVIDKFPISRPNLTFSTLTVSNMSPEDSSIYLCSVAGDRMMNTEAFFGQGTRLTVV.

This clone came up once. The chain couples TRBV11-2 to TRBJ1-2, with TRBD1 identical over 7 bases. Losses at the gene ends were 1 base for V and 5 bases for J; bases not matched to a gene: 7. CDR3 length equals 15 residues. Germline lookup yields CDR1 SGHAT and CDR2 FQNNGV. Here the CDR3 reads CASSLGRQGGYGYTF. As DNA, the CDR3 is TGTGCCAGCAGCTTAGGCCGACAGGGCGGGTATGGCTACACCTTC.

J is TRBJ2-7 and V is TRBV19, with 7 bases matching TRBD1. Germline trimming cut 8 bases from V and 5 bases from J; bases unmatched to any gene: 12. This CDR3 has 14 amino acids. Germline-derived CDR1 and CDR2 are LNHDA and SQIVND (reference sequence). The CDR3 sequence is CASSGTVSSNEQYF. CDR3 sequence (DNA): TGTGCCAGTTCCGGGACAGTGTCTAGCAACGAGCAGTACTTC. Looking up the rest from reference TRBV19 and TRBJ2-7 gives the full variable domain: DGGITQSPKYLFRKEGQNVTLSCEQNLNHDAMYWYRQDPGQGLRLIYYSQIVNDFQKGDIAEGYSVSREKKESFPLTVTSAQKNPTAFYLCASSGTVSSNEQYFGPGTRLTVT.

The chain is built from TRBV4-1 and TRBJ1-2; TRBD1 matches at 7 bases. The trim removed 3 bases at V and 5 bases at J, leaving 3 bases unmatched. This CDR3 has 13 residues. Germline CDR1 is MGHRA and CDR2 is YSYEKL. CDR3 nucleotides: TGCGCCAGCAGCCAGGAGACAGGGTATGGCTACACCTTC. Translating gives CASSQETGYGYTF.

This clone was recorded once. The rearrangement uses TRBV27 and TRBJ2-7, with 12 bases aligning to TRBD2. CDR1 and CDR2 (germline): MNHEY, SMNVEV (reference sequence). This CDR3 region has 16 residues. The V gene end was trimmed by 6 bases and the J gene end by 6 bases; junction bases not matched to a gene: 12. CDR3 in amino acids: CASSPYRTSGKGEQYF. The CDR3 DNA reads as TGTGCCAGCAGCCCTTACCGGACTAGCGGGAAGGGCGAGCAGTACTTC.

J is TRBJ1-5 and V is TRBV2; no firm D call. The V gene lost 3 bases and the J gene lost 2 bases, with 11 bases spanning the gap. CDR1 and CDR2 from the germline V gene are SNHLY and FYNNEI. The CDR3 runs 15 residues. CDR3 sequence: CASSEDSGGNQPQHF. The CDR3 region has the DNA TGTGCCAGCAGTGAGGACTCTGGGGGCAATCAGCCCCAGCATTTT.

The rearrangement uses TRBV7-8 and TRBJ1-5; perhaps TRBD1 as D (6 bases). Germline CDR1 SGHVS, CDR2 FQNEAQ. The CDR3 sequence is 17 residues long. V was clipped by 0 bases and J by 6 bases, with 18 bases between them. CDR3 sequence (DNA): TGTGCCAGCAGCTTAGCGATGGGGGCGCGTCTTTTTCAGCCCCAGCATTTT. Its protein product is CASSLAMGARLFQPQHF.

The rearrangement joins TRBV20-1 to TRBJ2-2; possibly TRBD2 for D (5 bases). The CDR3 is 11 residues long. CDR1 and CDR2 (germline): DFQATT, SNEGSKA (reference sequence). V was clipped by 4 bases and J by 6 bases, with 6 bases between them. CDR3 DNA sequence: TGCAGTGCTACTAGCTCCGGGGAGCTGTTTTTT. As protein: CSATSSGELFF.

This clone was seen only a few times. The chain employs TRBV7-3 and TRBJ2-7, with D possibly being TRBD2 (6 bases). V shed 5 bases and J shed 6 bases, with 17 bases lying between them. The CDR3 is made up of 14 amino acids. Germline lookup yields CDR1 SGHTA and CDR2 FQGTGA. The CDR3, as DNA: TGTGCCAGCAGCCCGGGGGACGACGGCAGCGAGCAGTACTTC. Encoded protein: CASSPGDDGSEQYF.

The chain carries TRBV4-2 and TRBJ2-5; 9 nucleotides align to TRBD2. From germline, CDR1 is LGHNA and CDR2 YNFKEQ. The CDR3 is 16 amino acids. Unmatched junction bases numbered 8, after V lost 1 base and J lost 5 bases. In nucleotides, the CDR3 is TGTGCCAGCAGCCAAGGGGCGGGAGGGCCTGGGGAGACCCAGTACTTC. It translates to CASSQGAGGPGETQYF.

The rearrangement links TRBV5-1 to TRBJ2-5; 16 bases match TRBD2. V shed 3 bases and J 6 bases; nucleotides not matched to a gene: 8. Germline loops: CDR1 SGHRS, CDR2 YFSETQ. The CDR3 is made up of 17 amino acids. The CDR3, as DNA: TGCGCCAGCAGCTCCGGGACTAGCGGGGGGGCTACGAAGACCCAGTACTTC. This gives the protein CASSSGTSGGATKTQYF.

The V gene is TRBV4-1, the J gene TRBJ1-3, with D possibly TRBD1 on 5 matching bases. CDR3 length: 16 amino acids. Trimming took off 1 base at V and 0 bases at J, with 10 bases between the two ends. CDR1 and CDR2 from the germline V gene are MGHRA and YSYEKL. CDR3 sequence reads: CASSQVSGGSGNTIYF. The CDR3 nucleotides are TGCGCCAGCAGCCAAGTTTCCGGGGGCTCTGGAAACACCATATATTTT.

The genes are TRBV9 and TRBJ1-2, with D hard to call. Trimming took 0 bases from V and 4 from J, leaving 10 bases between them. Germline V gene sequence: CDR1 SGDLS, CDR2 YYNGEE. The CDR3 contains 14 residues. CDR3 loop: CASSVVDDGYGYTF. CDR3 DNA: TGTGCCAGCAGCGTAGTAGATGATGGCTATGGCTACACCTTC.

V usage is TRBV12-3 or TRBV12-4 and J usage is TRBJ2-7; 7 bases fit TRBD1. The junction had 4 bases not matched to a gene; V was cut back by 1 base and J by 7 bases. The CDR3 is 13 amino acids. CDR3 in DNA: TGTGCCAGCAGTTTAGGTAAGGGACAGGAGCAGTACTTC. It encodes CASSLGKGQEQYF.

This chain links TRBV2 with TRBJ2-1, with 11 bases matching TRBD2. In germline, CDR1 is SNHLY, CDR2 FYNNEI. V lost 6 bases and J lost 5; bases outside the gene matches: 9. The CDR3 is made up of 16 amino acids. The CDR3 is CASRVPGLAADNEQFF. The CDR3 DNA is TGTGCCAGCAGAGTGCCGGGACTAGCGGCCGACAATGAGCAGTTCTTC.